These 25 T cell receptor beta chains share one sample of origin, sequenced in a study of blood T cells in healthy people across ages. It was with a sample-barcoded 5' primer and a J-beta primer mix that a second PCR of about 6 to 12 cycles was run. From the 5' RACE reads, TCRdb called clonotypes with MiXCR, one entry per CDR3 protein. Among some 860,000 distinct CDR3 sequences, roughly 50% were seen once, and the ten largest hold about a quarter. Material for sequencing was blood. These receptors all stem from a man aged 35 to 55 in good health.

The V call is TRBV10-2, the J call TRBJ1-4; D uncertain. This CDR3 is 17 amino acids long. Trimming removed 2 bases at V and 5 bases at J, with 18 bases between. Germline V gives CDR1 WSHSY, CDR2 SAAADI. The CDR3 DNA follows: TGCGCCAGCAGTGAGCCGAGTTCGGGAACTAGAAATGAAAAACTGTTTTTT. It is translated as CASSEPSSGTRNEKLFF.

This clonotype was observed a handful of times. V and J are TRBV21-1 and TRBJ2-2. TRBV21-1 is termed a pseudogene. The CDR3 totals 15 residues. DNA of the CDR3: TGTGCCAGCAGCAAAGCGGAAGGGTACACCGGGGAGCTGTTTTTT. As protein: CASSKAEGYTGELFF.

The chain links TRBV5-1 to TRBJ2-1; D is possibly TRBD1 (6 bases). The closer fit of TRBJ2-7 to the DNA end suggests the J call may be wrong. CDR1 is SGHRS and CDR2 is YFSETQ in the germline V gene. This CDR3 spans 14 amino acids. CDR3 protein: CASSLLGGVNEQYF. The CDR3 DNA reads as TGCGCCAGCAGCTTGTTAGGGGGAGTCAATGAGCAGTACTTC.

The V call is TRBV20-1, the J call TRBJ1-5; no clear D. The CDR3 spans 13 residues. The ends were cut back, 5 bases at V and 4 bases at J, with 12 bases in the middle. Per germline, CDR1 DFQATT and CDR2 SNEGSKA (reference sequence). Written as DNA, the CDR3 is TGCAGTGCTGGCGGGGAAAATAATCAGCCCCAGCATTTT. Translation gives CSAGGENNQPQHF.

This clonotype turned up a few times. The chain recombines TRBV10-3 with TRBJ2-3; no clear D gene. The V gene lost 8 bases and the J gene lost 3 bases, with 15 bases spanning the gap. This CDR3 region has 14 residues. The V gene's germline CDR1 is ENHRY and CDR2 SYGVKD. In DNA form, the CDR3 reads TGTGCCATCGTTGGCCCGGGTATGACAGATACGCAGTATTTT. Amino acid sequence: CAIVGPGMTDTQYF.

This clonotype turned up a few times. The chain combines TRBV29-1 with TRBJ2-1, with 12 nucleotides matching TRBD1. With V trimmed by 5 bases and J by 8 bases, 16 bases remained unmatched. There are 17 residues in the CDR3. Germline assignment: CDR1 SQVTM and CDR2 ANQGSEA. CDR3 coding DNA: TGCAGCGTTATCGTATCGGGACAGGGGGCGGGGCACCATGAGCAGTTCTTC. Translation: CSVIVSGQGAGHHEQFF.

V gene TRBV10-3 combines with J gene TRBJ2-4; D is uncertain. The DNA end lines up better with TRBJ2-7; the J call may be wrong. Germline V gives CDR1 ENHRY, CDR2 SYGVKD. CDR3 length: 13 amino acids. CDR3 protein: CAMHSDSKYEQYF. The CDR3 region has the DNA TGTGCCATGCACAGTGATTCAAAATACGAGCAGTACTTC.

In its sample, this clonotype was seen once. A much larger clone differs by one base, so this may be a read error. This chain connects TRBV28 to TRBJ2-6; D gene uncertain. V was clipped by 5 bases and J by 2 bases, with 10 bases between them. Germline V gives CDR1 MDHEN, CDR2 SYDVKM. The CDR3 extends over 15 amino acids. The CDR3 DNA reads as TGTGCCAGCAGTGCCATTGTCGCTGGGGCCAACGTCCTGACTTTC. This sequence encodes CASSAIVAGANVLTF.

The chain is built from TRBV24-1 and TRBJ2-1; 9 bases fit TRBD1. CDR1 and CDR2 from the germline V gene are KGHDR and SFDVKD. Trimming took 9 bases from V and 7 from J; bases not matched to a gene: 15. The CDR3 length is 16 residues. The CDR3 DNA sequence: TGTGCCACCCGACCGCGGGACAGGGTGTTGGGAAATGAGCAGTTCTTC. Translating gives CATRPRDRVLGNEQFF.

V gene TRBV20-1 combines with J gene TRBJ1-5; 10 bases agree with TRBD1. CDR1 DFQATT and CDR2 SNEGSKA come from the germline V gene (reference sequence). This CDR3 has 18 amino acids. Germline trimming cut 6 bases from V and 4 bases from J; bases unmatched to any gene: 18. This CDR3 is CSATSRDRGGGDNQPQHF. CDR3 DNA sequence: TGCAGTGCCACTAGCCGGGACAGGGGAGGTGGGGATAATCAGCCCCAGCATTTT.

This clonotype was detected only a few times. The V call is TRBV3-1, the J call TRBJ1-6; no reliable D call. V gave up 7 bases and J gave up 7 bases, with 17 bases separating them. Germline CDR1 reads LGHDT; CDR2 reads YNNKEL (reference sequence). The CDR3 is 15 residues long. CDR3 region: CASTPRGDSNSPLHF. In DNA, the CDR3 is TGTGCCAGCACCCCCCGCGGGGATAGCAATTCACCCCTCCACTTT. Full variable domain (missing parts from reference TRBV3-1 and TRBJ1-6): DTAVSQTPKYLVTQMGNDKSIKCEQNLGHDTMYWYKQDSKKFLKIMFSYNNKELIINETVPNRFSPKSPDKAHLNLHINSLELGDSAVYFCASTPRGDSNSPLHFGNGTRLTVT.

In this sample, this clonotype turned up a few times. The rearrangement joins TRBV20-1 to TRBJ2-1; 11 bases match TRBD2. Germline CDR1 is DFQATT and CDR2 is SNEGSKA (reference sequence). This CDR3 region has 12 residues. J lost 9 bases, V lost 2 bases, and 0 bases had no gene match. The CDR3 DNA follows: TGCAGTGCTAGACTAGCGGGAGGTGAGCAGTTCTTC. Translated: CSARLAGGEQFF.

This clonotype was picked up a small number of times. J is TRBJ2-7 and V is TRBV29-1; TRBD2 aligns across 8 bases. J lost 3 bases, V lost 6 bases, and 7 bases had no gene match. Germline assignment: CDR1 SQVTM and CDR2 ANQGSEA. The CDR3 spans 13 residues. Written as DNA, the CDR3 is TGCAGCGTCAGCGGGAGCCCTTACTACGAGCAGTACTTC. It encodes CSVSGSPYYEQYF.

About this clonotype: The DNA is left out, because the CDR3 cannot be placed on it with certainty; the CDR3 is given as TCRdb lists it. The rearrangement links TRBV27 to TRBJ2-1; no DNA check was done on the table's D call, TRBD1. Counting both end residues, the CDR3 totals 14 amino acids. The germline V gene encodes CDR1 MNHEY and CDR2 SMNVEV (reference sequence). CDR3: CASSSSTQGGEQFF.

This chain connects TRBV4-2 to TRBJ1-5; 10 bases align to TRBD1. Germline trimming cut 3 bases from V and 4 bases from J; bases unmatched to any gene: 6. This CDR3 comprises 16 residues. Looked up from germline, CDR1 is LGHNA and CDR2 is YNFKEQ. The CDR3 DNA sequence: TGTGCCAGCAGCCAGGACGGGACAGGGGTGAATCAGCCCCAGCATTTT. Translated: CASSQDGTGVNQPQHF.

V is TRBV5-1 and J is TRBJ2-1, with a weak D call TRBD2 (5 bases). V gave up 4 bases and J gave up 6 bases, with 23 bases separating them. The CDR3 has 17 amino acids. The V gene's germline CDR1 is SGHRS and CDR2 YFSETQ. The CDR3 protein is CASSLTGSSNPGNEQFF. CDR3 DNA: TGCGCCAGCAGCCTGACGGGATCCAGTAATCCGGGCAATGAGCAGTTCTTC.

This sequence joins TRBV5-1 and TRBJ2-7, with TRBD1 matching 8 bases. The junction had 3 bases not matched to a gene; V was cut back by 4 bases and J by 0 bases. This CDR3 is built from 14 residues. CDR1 and CDR2 from the germline V gene are SGHRS and YFSETQ. The CDR3 sequence is CASSVGQDSYEQYF. The CDR3 DNA reads as TGCGCCAGCAGCGTGGGACAGGACTCCTACGAGCAGTACTTC. Using reference TRBV5-1 and TRBJ2-7 for the parts outside the CDR3, the full variable domain is KAGVTQTPRYLIKTRGQQVTLSCSPISGHRSVSWYQQTPGQGLQFLFEYFSETQRNKGNFPGRFSGRQFSNSRSEMNVSTLELGDSALYLCASSVGQDSYEQYFGPGTRLTVT.

The V call is TRBV9, the J call TRBJ1-5; D call uncertain. V dropped 3 bases and J dropped 6 bases, with 10 bases sitting between them. Germline assignment: CDR1 SGDLS and CDR2 YYNGEE. The CDR3 runs to 13 residues. The CDR3: CASSAEAGQPQHF. CDR3 sequence (DNA): TGTGCCAGCAGCGCCGAGGCTGGTCAGCCCCAGCATTTT.

V usage is TRBV9 and J usage is TRBJ2-1; 10 positions match TRBD1. The trim removed 0 bases at V and 0 bases at J, leaving 9 bases unmatched. This CDR3 comprises 19 residues. Germline V gene lookup returns CDR1 SGDLS and CDR2 YYNGEE. The CDR3 coding sequence is TGTGCCAGCAGCGTAGCGGGACAGGGGTCAGCCAGCTCCTACAATGAGCAGTTCTTC. Protein product: CASSVAGQGSASSYNEQFF. Supplemented by reference TRBV9 and TRBJ2-1, the full variable domain reads DSGVTQTPKHLITATGQRVTLRCSPRSGDLSVYWYQQSLDQGLQFLIQYYNGEERAKGNILERFSAQQFPDLHSELNLSSLELGDSALYFCASSVAGQGSASSYNEQFFGPGTRLTVL.

This clonotype was found a few times. V and J are TRBV5-1 and TRBJ2-5; D uncertain. V lost 3 bases and J lost 3, with 9 bases in between. Germline V lookup: CDR1 SGHRS, CDR2 YFSETQ. This CDR3 has 13 residues. This chain's CDR3 is CASSSLSKETQYF. CDR3 DNA: TGCGCCAGCAGCTCCCTTAGCAAAGAGACCCAGTACTTC.

This clonotype turned up a few times. This chain connects TRBV20-1 to TRBJ2-6; no firm D call. The CDR3 loop spans 14 amino acids. The germline gives CDR1 DFQATT, CDR2 SNEGSKA (reference sequence). Trimming took 6 bases from V and 0 from J, leaving 9 bases between them. The CDR3 DNA is TGCAGTGCACCGATCCGCTCTGGGGCCAACGTCCTGACTTTC. It codes for CSAPIRSGANVLTF.

The chain carries TRBV20-1 and TRBJ1-2; TRBD1 matches 7 bases. This CDR3 has 18 amino acids. The V and J ends lost 0 bases and 0 bases, in that order; junction bases with no gene match: 13. Germline V gene lookup returns CDR1 DFQATT and CDR2 SNEGSKA (reference sequence). The CDR3 sequence: CSARDWSQGGLPNYGYTF. The CDR3 region has the DNA TGCAGTGCTAGAGATTGGAGCCAGGGGGGACTTCCTAACTATGGCTACACCTTC.

This clonotype was counted once. The chain uses TRBV5-6 and TRBJ2-7, with 10 nucleotides matching TRBD1. Near its end, the DNA agrees better with TRBJ2-4, so the J call may be wrong. From germline, CDR1 is SGHDT and CDR2 YYEEEE. The CDR3 extends over 14 amino acids. Written as DNA, the CDR3 is TGTGCCAGCAGCGTGCGGGACAGGGGTCACATTCAGTACTTC. This sequence encodes CASSVRDRGHIQYF.

This clonotype has only a few counts. This chain joins TRBV24-1 and TRBJ2-5, with D perhaps assigned TRBD1 or TRBD2 (5 bases each). The CDR3 is 15 residues long. Germline CDR1 KGHDR, CDR2 SFDVKD. Trimming removed 9 bases at V and 1 base at J, with 17 bases between. CDR3 bases: TGTGCCACCGCACTAGGGACGCCCCCCCAAGAGACCCAGTACTTC. It specifies CATALGTPPQETQYF.

The chain carries TRBV29-1 and TRBJ2-7, with D possibly matching TRBD1 (5 bases). Germline values: CDR1 SQVTM, CDR2 ANQGSEA. This CDR3 contains 13 residues. Trimming removed 3 bases from V and 2 bases from J, with 11 bases in between. The CDR3 bases are TGCAGCGTTGAGTCGGACACCCCCTACGAGCAGTACTTC. Its translation is CSVESDTPYEQYF.